This T cell receptor (beta chain) is from a study of blood T cell repertoires in COVID-19. Seattle researchers signed up patients amid active infection and tracked them longitudinally. Looked up from germline, CDR1 is ENHRY and CDR2 is SYGVKD. This CDR3 is 16 amino acids long. Trimming cost V 0 bases and J 3 bases, with 12 bases left between them. TCRdb's copy holds only in-frame clones and misses some; the assay was immunoSEQ multiplex PCR. The sample holds some 240,000 clones, roughly 85% seen once. Sequencing was done on a sample of peripheral blood. This TCR derives from a woman aged 65 to 85 with COVID-19, enrolled during active disease. The chain uses TRBV10-3 and TRBJ1-5, with a tentative D call TRBD1 (5 bases). The CDR3 protein is CAISESAGHPNQPQHF. CDR3 DNA: TGTGCCATCAGTGAGTCCGCAGGGCACCCCAATCAGCCCCAGCATTTT.